This T cell receptor beta chain was recorded in a study of T-cell reconstitution after alpha-beta-depleted transplantation in children. Study-wide results and limits: There were reportedly several hundred expanded graft clones from which alpha-beta T cells came about two months after transplant. One year after transplant, T-cell counts and diversity came mostly from newly produced T cells. Surviving recipient T cells and thymic progenitors produced the high day-60 TCRbeta diversity seen in some patients.

This clonotype occurred many times. As yet, its antigen is unknown. A library of TCRbeta sequences, prepared with unique molecular identifiers, was generated. TCRdb re-analysed the PCR reads in MiXCR, keeping a single row per CDR3 protein. The table includes hundreds of thousands of distinct CDR3 sequences, about an eighth detected once. With V trimmed by 8 bases and J by 8 bases, 4 bases remained unmatched. The CDR3 spans 12 residues. The TCR originated in a girl aged 2-10 years with congenital amegakaryocytic thrombocytopenia, due to receive a stem cell transplant. The sample here was PBMCs, taken before TCRalphabeta/CD19-depleted stem cell transplant. The chain uses TRBV12-3 or TRBV12-4 and TRBJ1-4; 8 bases fit TRBD1. As DNA, the CDR3 is TGTGCCAGCCAGGACAGGGACGAAAAACTGTTTTTT. Translation gives CASQDRDEKLFF.